A single sample gave rise to the 4 T cell receptor beta chains below, sequenced in a study of cytomegalovirus exposure and HLA in healthy donors. 60 Vbeta and 13 Jbeta primers were used in PCR. Clones were read by immunoSEQ multiplex PCR, and TCRdb kept only the in-frame ones, dropping some. Among about 200,000 clones listed, approximately 78% were seen once. The sample was PBMCs. Receptors originate from a woman in her 50s in good health and CMV-seropositive.

This clone occurred a few times. The gene calls are TRBV7-8 and TRBJ1-2, with TRBD1 matching 9 bases. Germline-derived CDR1 and CDR2 are SGHVS and FQNEAQ. V was pared by 4 bases and J by 7 bases, with 7 bases of the junction left unmatched. This CDR3 comprises 14 residues. In nucleotides, the CDR3 is TGTGCCAGCAGCTCGTGGACAGGGGCGGGTGGCTACACCTTC. Translating gives CASSSWTGAGGYTF.

V usage is TRBV11-3 and J usage is TRBJ2-5; 9 positions agree with TRBD1. V gave up 3 bases and J gave up 5 bases; unmatched junction bases: 7. The CDR3 is 15 amino acids. Per germline, CDR1 SGHNT and CDR2 YENEEA. CDR3 in amino acids: CASSLGQGAGETQYF. CDR3 coding DNA: TGTGCCAGCAGCTTGGGACAGGGAGCGGGGGAGACCCAGTACTTC.

The gene calls are TRBV2 and TRBJ2-6; D gene uncertain. Looked up from germline, CDR1 is SNHLY and CDR2 is FYNNEI. This CDR3 comprises 14 residues. V gave up 7 bases and J gave up 1 base, with 8 bases separating them. CDR3 amino acids: CASKGDSGANVLTF. The CDR3 region has the DNA TGTGCCAGCAAAGGAGATTCTGGGGCCAACGTCCTGACTTTC.

The chain uses TRBV6-6 and TRBJ2-3; D not certain. This CDR3 has 14 amino acids. CDR1 and CDR2 (germline): MNHNY, SVGAGI (reference sequence). The V gene lost 4 bases and the J gene lost 0 bases, with 8 bases spanning the gap. This CDR3 reads CASSSAESTDTQYF. The CDR3 bases are TGTGCCAGCAGTTCCGCGGAGAGCACAGATACGCAGTATTTT.